This T cell receptor (beta chain) was obtained from a study of monozygotic twins with inflammatory bowel disease. Reprocessing the 5' RACE reads, TCRdb reports a single entry for every CDR3 protein and omits DNA. This repertoire includes more than 300,000 distinct CDR3 sequences. The clonotype originates from a human donor with ulcerative colitis or Crohn's disease, or a healthy co-twin of an affected twin (not recorded which). The specimen sequenced was blood.

The CDR3 region is CSVGAADQETQYF. The chain carries TRBV29-1 and TRBJ2-5. This CDR3 is built from 13 residues. Germline CDR1 and CDR2: SQVTM and ANQGSEA.